The clone carrying this TCR beta chain was found many times. Its antigen remains unidentified. Each sample yielded at least 6 million isolated PBMCs. The sample belongs to a study of blood T cells in healthy people across ages. Points from the study as a whole: Unsorted PBMCs ruled out conclusive naive versus antigen-experienced comparison.

This CDR3 region has 15 residues. Between the trimmed V and J ends, which lost 0 bases and 5 bases, there was a span of 14 bases. Per the germline V gene, CDR1 is LGHNA and CDR2 is YSLEER. Primers used in a second PCR of about 6 to 11 cycles were a sample-barcoded 5' primer and a J-beta primer mix. Every molecule of cDNA carried a tag from a template-switch adaptor with 12 random nucleotides. Any given sample supplied a minimum of 3 million CDR3-containing paired-end reads. TCRdb analysed the 5' RACE reads with MiXCR anew, one entry per CDR3 protein. The sample shows 650,000 to 1,000,000 distinct CDR3 sequences, around 34% of them seen only once.

The TCR originated in a man between 18 and 35 years old in good health. Source material: blood. The chain joins TRBV4-3 to TRBJ2-7, with D maybe TRBD1 (5 bases). The CDR3 nucleotides read TGCGCCAGCAGCCAAGATGGTCGCCGCAGGGACGAGCAGTACTTC. Its translation: CASSQDGRRRDEQYF.